Following are 20 T cell receptor beta chains from one sample sequenced in a study of blood T cell repertoires in COVID-19. The assay was immunoSEQ multiplex PCR, and TCRdb's table has in-frame clones only and misses some. This table has 70,000 or so clones, approximately 90% appearing once. Sample: peripheral blood. The receptors shown here come from a man aged 70-80 years with active COVID-19.

The chain has TRBV10-3 and TRBJ1-6; 8 bases agree with TRBD1. Per germline, CDR1 ENHRY and CDR2 SYGVKD. The CDR3 runs 15 residues. With V trimmed by 5 bases and J by 9 bases, 9 bases remained unmatched. The CDR3 DNA reads as TGTGCCATCAGTACTGGACAGGGTGTCGGTTCACCCCTCCACTTT. Translation: CAISTGQGVGSPLHF.

The V and J genes are TRBV11-2 and TRBJ2-3; the D gene is possibly TRBD1 (5 bases). Trimming left V 6 bases short and J 6 bases short, with 10 bases between. Looked up from germline, CDR1 is SGHAT and CDR2 is FQNNGV. The CDR3 is made up of 12 amino acids. As DNA, the CDR3 is TGTGCCAGCAGAGGGGTGGGGGATACGCAGTATTTT. This codes for CASRGVGDTQYF.

The chain uses TRBV28 and TRBJ2-1; D is undetermined. The CDR3 runs 14 residues. V was shortened by 1 base and J by 2 bases, with 6 bases between the two germline ends. The germline V gene has CDR1 MDHEN and CDR2 SYDVKM. The chain's CDR3 is CASSLSWPYNEQFF. CDR3 DNA sequence: TGTGCCAGCAGTTTATCGTGGCCCTACAATGAGCAGTTCTTC.

The chain links TRBV29-1 to TRBJ2-7; TRBD1 matches 8 bases. Trimming cost V 1 base and J 7 bases; bases outside gene matches: 18. The CDR3 totals 17 residues. Germline loops: CDR1 SQVTM, CDR2 ANQGSEA. Here the CDR3 reads CSVEGIAGTGGVGEQYF. The CDR3 bases are TGCAGCGTTGAAGGGATAGCCGGGACAGGTGGTGTTGGGGAGCAGTACTTC.

The chain is built from TRBV5-4 and TRBJ2-3; D perhaps matches TRBD1 (6 bases). Looked up from germline, CDR1 is SGHNT and CDR2 is YYREEE (reference sequence). This CDR3 is built from 14 residues. V was cut by 4 bases and J by 4 bases, with 13 bases left in between. CDR3 bases: TGTGCCAGCAGCCCCCAGTCAGGGGCAGATACGCAGTATTTT. This translates into CASSPQSGADTQYF.

This clone was detected a few times. The chain carries TRBV30 and TRBJ1-1, with D possibly matching TRBD1 (5 bases). V was cut by 4 bases and J by 10 bases, with 22 bases left in between. In germline, CDR1 is GTSNPN, CDR2 SVGIG (reference sequence). This CDR3 spans 14 amino acids. CDR3 bases: TGTGCCTGGACCCAAGGGGCAAGTAGATCGAGAGCTTTCTTT. Protein product: CAWTQGASRSRAFF. Full variable domain (outside the CDR3, taken from reference TRBV30 and TRBJ1-1): SQTIHQWPATLVQPVGSPLSLECTVEGTSNPNLYWYRQAAGRGLQLLFYSVGIGQISSEVPQNLSASRPQDRQFILSSKKLLLSDSGFYLCAWTQGASRSRAFFGQGTRLTVV.

This clone was observed a single time. The chain links TRBV9 to TRBJ2-1; 7 bases match TRBD2. Germline lookup yields CDR1 SGDLS and CDR2 YYNGEE. J was trimmed by 4 bases and V by 4 bases; bases with no gene match: 8. The CDR3 has 15 residues. The CDR3 loop reads CASSPGASGYNEQFF. The CDR3 DNA reads as TGTGCCAGCAGCCCCGGGGCTAGCGGATACAATGAGCAGTTCTTC.

The genes are TRBV9 and TRBJ2-1; 7 positions match TRBD2. The CDR3 extends over 16 amino acids. Germline V lookup: CDR1 SGDLS, CDR2 YYNGEE. V lost 4 bases to trimming and J lost 8 bases; unmatched junction nucleotides: 15. CDR3 nucleotide sequence: TGTGCCAGCAGCCCCCTGGGAGGGGAGGGGAGCGATGAGCAGTTCTTC. Amino acid sequence: CASSPLGGEGSDEQFF.

The chain employs TRBV2 and TRBJ2-2; tentatively, D is TRBD2 (6 bases). Trimming took off 7 bases at V and 5 bases at J, with 17 bases between the two ends. This CDR3 contains 15 residues. Germline assignment: CDR1 SNHLY and CDR2 FYNNEI. CDR3 residues: CASTWDRRGTGELFF. Here the CDR3 DNA reads TGTGCCAGCACCTGGGACCGCCGGGGGACCGGGGAGCTGTTTTTT.

The CDR3 region is CASSYDISAGNTEAFF. The CDR3 DNA follows: TGTGCCAGCAGTTACGACATCTCGGCGGGGAACACTGAAGCTTTCTTT. The chain couples TRBV6-5 to TRBJ1-1; D remains ambiguous. This CDR3 has 16 amino acids. The germline CDR1 and CDR2 sequences are MNHEY and SVGAGI. V was shortened by 2 bases and J by 1 base, with 14 bases between the two germline ends.

The chain recombines TRBV6-2 or TRBV6-3 with TRBJ2-1; D possibly corresponds to TRBD2 (6 bases). V lost 4 bases and J 15 bases, leaving 13 bases between the germline ends. The CDR3 totals 11 residues. Germline CDR1 MNHEY, CDR2 SVGEGT. In DNA form, the CDR3 reads TGTGCCAGCAGTTTGGGACTGACCTCGTTCTTC. Residues: CASSLGLTSFF.

The rearrangement joins TRBV7-6 to TRBJ1-1, with D possibly being TRBD1 (5 bases). Germline V CDR1 and CDR2: SGHVS, FNYEAQ. This CDR3 region has 13 residues. V was pared by 5 bases and J by 1 base, with 8 bases between. The CDR3, as DNA: TGTGCCAGCAGCCCGGGGGGGAACACTGAAGCTTTCTTT. The encoded protein is CASSPGGNTEAFF.

The V call is TRBV5-1, the J call TRBJ2-7, with 9 nucleotides matching TRBD1. CDR1 is SGHRS, CDR2 YFSETQ, per germline. This CDR3 is 14 amino acids long. V lost 4 bases to trimming and J lost 6 bases; unmatched junction nucleotides: 8. Here the CDR3 DNA reads TGCGCCAGCAGCCGGGACAGGGAAGGGGGCGAGCAGTACTTC. It translates to CASSRDREGGEQYF.

This clone appeared a single time. The chain links TRBV30 to TRBJ1-1, with TRBD1 identical over 12 bases. V trimming: 4 bases; J trimming: 5 bases; junction bases outside the gene matches: 5. This CDR3 is built from 14 residues. Germline loops: CDR1 GTSNPN, CDR2 SVGIG (reference sequence). CDR3 amino acids: CAWTRDRGRTEAFF. The CDR3 DNA reads as TGTGCCTGGACCCGGGACAGGGGGCGGACTGAAGCTTTCTTT.

This rearrangement joins TRBV30 to TRBJ1-2; D is undetermined. Trimming removed 5 bases from V and 3 bases from J, with 10 bases in between. Germline V lookup: CDR1 GTSNPN, CDR2 SVGIG (reference sequence). The CDR3 totals 12 residues. DNA for the CDR3: TGTGCCTGGGCCCCCCAGGACTATGGCTACACCTTC. Protein: CAWAPQDYGYTF.

J is TRBJ2-4 and V is TRBV2; 13 bases map to TRBD2. V lost 6 bases, J lost 6 bases, and 8 bases stayed unmatched. CDR3 length equals 16 residues. Germline-derived CDR1 and CDR2 are SNHLY and FYNNEI. The chain's CDR3 is CASRLLAGGPGNIQYF. CDR3 sequence (DNA): TGTGCCAGCAGACTACTAGCGGGAGGGCCGGGAAACATTCAGTACTTC.

The chain recombines TRBV25-1 with TRBJ1-2; 7 positions agree with TRBD1. V lost 1 base to trimming and J lost 6 bases; unmatched junction nucleotides: 5. Looked up from germline, CDR1 is MGHDK and CDR2 is SYGVNS. The CDR3 runs 14 residues. CDR3 residues: CASSESRGLDGYTF. CDR3 DNA: TGTGCCAGCAGTGAATCGAGGGGGCTAGATGGCTACACCTTC.

This chain links TRBV6-2 or TRBV6-3 with TRBJ2-1; 7 bases align to TRBD2. V lost 7 bases to trimming and J lost 5 bases; unmatched junction nucleotides: 5. CDR3 length: 13 residues. Germline loops: CDR1 MNHEY, CDR2 SVGEGT. The CDR3 region has the DNA TGTGCCAGCACCCCCCGGGGGGACAATGAGCAGTTCTTC. Translated: CASTPRGDNEQFF.

J is TRBJ2-1 and V is TRBV6-1; no definite D call. CDR3 size: 15 residues. CDR1 and CDR2 from the germline V gene are MNHNS and SASEGT. Trimming stripped 0 bases from V and 15 bases from J, with 21 bases between. CDR3 sequence: CASSEARNPAAPRFF. In nucleotides, the CDR3 is TGTGCCAGCAGTGAAGCGCGAAACCCGGCGGCCCCACGGTTCTTC.

This clone appeared once. The chain recombines TRBV6-2 or TRBV6-3 with TRBJ2-1; the match to TRBD2 covers 16 bases. The V and J ends lost 6 bases and 3 bases, in that order; junction bases with no gene match: 11. CDR1 and CDR2 (germline): MNHEY, SVGEGT. The CDR3 extends over 19 amino acids. CDR3 in DNA: TGTGCCAGCAGCCGAGGGGGACTAGCGGGAGGGCCCCTCTACAATGAGCAGTTCTTC. It translates to CASSRGGLAGGPLYNEQFF.